The TCR beta chain under discussion was sequenced for a study of blood T cell repertoires in COVID-19 (dated by TCRdb to the early 2020s). Notes on the research overall: Samples covering the acute and convalescent phases of COVID-19 were provided by collaborators in the United States, Italy and Spain. Where available, HLA class I and class II types were obtained from metadata supplied by the sample provider rather than from assay-based typing. Subjects who had been exposed to COVID-19, were actively infected with it, or had recovered from it provided the deeply sampled blood TCRbeta repertoires that made up the dataset. The samples were drawn from the first 160 participants of the ongoing ImmuneRACE study and from some 1,300 subjects provided by 6 global collaborators. The sample metadata nearly always contained a de-identified subject ID, COVID-19 status, age in years and sex. A freely available public database, intended as a resource for researchers studying the immune response to SARS-CoV-2, is where the repertoires were released. The prospective study material was composed of cDNA or gDNA derived from T cells, B-cell-depleted T cells, or PBMCs.

TCRbeta CDR3 regions were amplified from genomic DNA using the immunoSEQ Assay, a bias-controlled multiplex PCR. As for the authors' bioinformatics: The number of nucleated cells in each sample was estimated from the amplification of reference gene primers within the assay. Sequence reads were collapsed and filtered to measure the absolute abundance of every unique TCRbeta CDR3 rearrangement. For each sample, productive Simpson clonality was calculated as the square root of Simpson's diversity index over productive rearrangements. TCRdb retrieved this table from immuneACCESS and kept in-frame rearrangements only. Not all clones are present; in checked studies, unresolved V genes account for under half, and no reason is known for the remainder. That table gives V, J and clone size, and the DNA gave D and trimming. Present in this sample are approximately 220,000 clones, around four fifths of which were seen just once. Jointly, the top ten make up roughly 8% of the sample.

The collaborating institutions used their own protocols to collect whole blood in K2EDTA tubes. For TCRbeta analysis, collaborator samples were shipped as frozen whole blood, as isolated PBMCs, or as DNA extracted from either sample type. Counted from cysteine to phenylalanine, this CDR3 has 15 amino acids. Just the 45-base CDR3 DNA is kept, in frame starting at base 1. Trimming takes 2 bases from V and 0 bases from J, and the germline ends sit 9 bases apart. CDR1 and CDR2 are drawn from the germline V gene: KGHDR, SFDVKD. What the research found in general, with its limitations: Clinical and demographic metadata were provided uncurated, with the amount varying by source and participant.

This clone was seen many times. The antigen it binds to is not known. No base quality values were provided; no much bigger clone lies one nucleotide off. The clonotype originates from a woman in her forties or fifties with acute or convalescent COVID-19. The sequence is built from TRBV24-1 and TRBJ1-2, with the D gene call left open. The sequencing sample was made of peripheral blood. The DNA is TGTGCCACCAGTGATTCGACTAAAGCTAACTATGGCTACACCTTC. Translated, this is CATSDSTKANYGYTF.